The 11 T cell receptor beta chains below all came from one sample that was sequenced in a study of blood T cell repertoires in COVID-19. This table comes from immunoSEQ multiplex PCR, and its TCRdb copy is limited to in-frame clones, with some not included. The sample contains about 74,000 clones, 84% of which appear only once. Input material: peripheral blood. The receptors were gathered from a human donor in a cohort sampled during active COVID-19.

The CDR3 coding sequence is TGCGCCAGCAGCCCCTCACTTCGGGGGGTCGGGAATGAGCAGTTCTTC. Translating it yields CASSPSLRGVGNEQFF. The rearrangement joins TRBV5-1 to TRBJ2-1; 7 bases match TRBD2. CDR3 length: 16 residues. With V trimmed by 4 bases and J by 7 bases, 14 bases remained unmatched. In germline, CDR1 is SGHRS, CDR2 YFSETQ.

The CDR3 DNA reads as TGTGCCAGCAGCCCTTACAGGGGGATGAACACTGAAGCTTTCTTT. Residues: CASSPYRGMNTEAFF. The chain links TRBV11-1 to TRBJ1-1; the match to TRBD1 covers 8 bases. Germline lookup yields CDR1 SGHAT and CDR2 FQDESV (reference sequence). The CDR3 is 15 amino acids. J lost 0 bases, V lost 5 bases, and 5 bases had no gene match.

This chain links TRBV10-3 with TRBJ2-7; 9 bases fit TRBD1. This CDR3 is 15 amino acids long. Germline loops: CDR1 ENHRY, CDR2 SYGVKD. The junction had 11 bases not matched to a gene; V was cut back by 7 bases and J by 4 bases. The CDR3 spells CAITRDRAQGYEQYF. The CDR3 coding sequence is TGTGCCATCACTCGGGACAGGGCCCAGGGATACGAGCAGTACTTC.

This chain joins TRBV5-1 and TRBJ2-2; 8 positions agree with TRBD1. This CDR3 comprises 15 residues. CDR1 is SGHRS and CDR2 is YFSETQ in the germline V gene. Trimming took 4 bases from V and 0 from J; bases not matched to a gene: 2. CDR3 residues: CASSPRGPNTGELFF. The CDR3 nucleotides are TGCGCCAGCAGCCCCAGGGGGCCGAACACCGGGGAGCTGTTTTTT.

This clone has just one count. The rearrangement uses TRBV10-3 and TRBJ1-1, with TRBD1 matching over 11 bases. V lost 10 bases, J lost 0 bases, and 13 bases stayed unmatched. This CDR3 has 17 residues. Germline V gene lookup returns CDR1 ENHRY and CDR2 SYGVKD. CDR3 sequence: CATRASGQGGLNTEAFF. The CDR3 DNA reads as TGTGCCACCCGAGCCTCGGGACAGGGGGGGTTGAACACTGAAGCTTTCTTT.

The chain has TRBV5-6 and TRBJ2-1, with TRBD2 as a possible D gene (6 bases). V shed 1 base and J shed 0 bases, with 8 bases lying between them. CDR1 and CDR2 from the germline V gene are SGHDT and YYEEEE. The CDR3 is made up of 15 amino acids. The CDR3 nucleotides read TGTGCCAGCAGCTTGTACGGGAGCTCCTACAATGAGCAGTTCTTC. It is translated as CASSLYGSSYNEQFF.

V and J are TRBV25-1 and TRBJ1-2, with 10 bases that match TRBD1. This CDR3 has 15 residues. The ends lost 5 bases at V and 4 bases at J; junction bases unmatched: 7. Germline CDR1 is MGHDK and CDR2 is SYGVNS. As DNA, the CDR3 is TGTGCCAGCAGTAACCGGGACAGGGGATCCTATGGCTACACCTTC. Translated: CASSNRDRGSYGYTF.

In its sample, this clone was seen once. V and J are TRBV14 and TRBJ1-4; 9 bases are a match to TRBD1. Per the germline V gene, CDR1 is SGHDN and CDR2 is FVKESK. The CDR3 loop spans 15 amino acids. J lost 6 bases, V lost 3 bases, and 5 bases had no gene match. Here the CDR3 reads CASSQNRGRYEKLFF. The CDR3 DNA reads TGTGCCAGCAGCCAGAACAGGGGGCGCTATGAAAAACTGTTTTTT.

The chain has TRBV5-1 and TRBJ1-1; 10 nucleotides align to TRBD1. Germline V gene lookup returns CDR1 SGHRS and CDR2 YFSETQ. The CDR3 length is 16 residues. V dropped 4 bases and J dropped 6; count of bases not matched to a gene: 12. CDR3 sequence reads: CASSVDQGQGYPEAFF. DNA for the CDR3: TGCGCCAGCAGCGTGGACCAGGGACAGGGGTACCCTGAAGCTTTCTTT. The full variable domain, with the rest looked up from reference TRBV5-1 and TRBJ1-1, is KAGVTQTPRYLIKTRGQQVTLSCSPISGHRSVSWYQQTPGQGLQFLFEYFSETQRNKGNFPGRFSGRQFSNSRSEMNVSTLELGDSALYLCASSVDQGQGYPEAFFGQGTRLTVV.

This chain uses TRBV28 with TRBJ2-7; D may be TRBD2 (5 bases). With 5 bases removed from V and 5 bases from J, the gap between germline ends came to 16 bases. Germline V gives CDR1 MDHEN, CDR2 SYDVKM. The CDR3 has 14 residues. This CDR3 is CASSPGSVRDEQYF. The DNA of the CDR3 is TGTGCCAGCAGTCCCGGCAGTGTGAGGGACGAGCAGTACTTC. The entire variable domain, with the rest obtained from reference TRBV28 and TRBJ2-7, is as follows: DVKVTQSSRYLVKRTGEKVFLECVQDMDHENMFWYRQDPGLGLRLIYFSYDVKMKEKGDIPEGYSVSREKKERFSLILESASTNQTSMYLCASSPGSVRDEQYFGPGTRLTVT.

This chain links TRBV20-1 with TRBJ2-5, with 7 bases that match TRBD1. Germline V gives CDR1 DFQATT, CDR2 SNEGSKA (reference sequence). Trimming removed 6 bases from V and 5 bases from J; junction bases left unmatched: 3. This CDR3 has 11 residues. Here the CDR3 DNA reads TGCAGTGCAAACAGGGGTGAGACCCAGTACTTC. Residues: CSANRGETQYF.